This TCR beta chain was profiled in a study of T cell changes during pregnancy in multiple sclerosis. CDR1 is SGHRS, CDR2 YFSETQ, per germline. There are 15 residues in the CDR3. Trimming cost V 5 bases and J 0 bases, with 12 bases left between them. Assay: immunoSEQ multiplex PCR; the TCRdb copy retains only in-frame clones and omits some. In the table there are fewer than 40,000 clones, roughly nine tenths of which are singletons. The V and J genes are TRBV5-1 and TRBJ2-1; maybe TRBD1 (5 bases). The receptor was isolated from a female donor in good health, enrolled as a control in a pregnancy study. Sequenced here: CD4+ T cells from peripheral blood mononuclear cells, sampled in the second trimester of pregnancy. DNA for the CDR3: TGCGCCAGCAGGGTGGGCAGGGTCTCCTACAATGAGCAGTTCTTC. It encodes CASRVGRVSYNEQFF.